Listed below are T cell receptor beta chains from one sample, sequenced in a study of cytomegalovirus exposure and HLA in healthy donors. Data came from immunoSEQ multiplex PCR; TCRdb stores just in-frame clones and leaves some out. The sample holds around 150,000 clones, roughly 74% seen once. The sequenced material came from PBMCs. All receptors come from a male donor in good health and CMV-seronegative. Both conserved end residues are part of each CDR3. D genes are given only for firm matches. Size tells how often a clone was seen (once, few, many) or the class of an expanded clone, and some rows leave it out.

TRBV5-4	14	.	.	TRBJ2-2	CASSWTENTGELFF	TGTGCCAGCAGCTGGACAGAGAACACCGGGGAGCTGTTTTTT
TRBV27	15	.	.	TRBJ2-1	CASSFDRLSYNEQFF	TGTGCCAGCAGTTTTGACAGGTTGTCCTACAATGAGCAGTTCTTC
TRBV7-8	15	.	.	TRBJ1-3	CASSLGRGAGNTIYF	TGTGCCAGCAGCTTAGGGCGGGGGGCTGGAAACACCATATATTTT
TRBV6-5	13	TRBD1	once	TRBJ1-2	CASSGQGNYGYTF	TGTGCCAGCAGCGGACAGGGCAACTATGGCTACACCTTC
TRBV2	13	TRBD2	.	TRBJ2-2	CATLAAVTGELFF	TGTGCCACCCTAGCGGCGGTGACCGGGGAGCTGTTTTTT
TRBV2	13	TRBD2	.	TRBJ2-7	CATYSGRGDEQYF	TGTGCCACTTATAGCGGGAGAGGAGACGAGCAGTACTTC
TRBV10-2	12	.	.	TRBJ2-1	CASSESNVGQFF	TGCGCCAGCAGTGAGTCGAACGTCGGGCAGTTCTTC
TRBV5-1	20	.	.	TRBJ1-5	CASSLYPSGHGGVGNQPQHF	TGCGCCAGCAGCTTATACCCTTCGGGACACGGTGGGGTTGGCAATCAGCCCCAGCATTTT
TRBV2	13	TRBD1	.	TRBJ2-4	CATSGTGENIQYF	TGTGCCACCTCCGGGACAGGGGAAAACATTCAGTACTTC
TRBV29-1	9	.	.	TRBJ2-1	CSVDTGDFF	TGCAGCGTTGATACAGGTGATTTCTTC
TRBV18	15	.	.	TRBJ2-2	CASSPQEGSTGELFF	TGTGCCAGCTCACCACAGGAGGGTAGCACCGGGGAGCTGTTTTTT
TRBV6-5	15	.	.	TRBJ2-3	CASSYSGGQTDTQYF	TGTGCCAGCAGTTACTCGGGGGGGCAAACAGATACGCAGTATTTT
TRBV4-3	12	.	.	TRBJ1-1	CASSRGDTEAFF	TGCGCCAGCAGCCGTGGAGACACTGAAGCTTTCTTT
TRBV7-6	15	TRBD2	.	TRBJ2-7	CASSRGSGSLDEQYF	TGTGCCAGCAGCAGGGGTAGCGGGAGTCTCGACGAGCAGTACTTC
TRBV5-4	18	TRBD2	.	TRBJ2-1	CASSLASGGARGNNEQFF	TGTGCCAGCAGCTTGGCTAGCGGGGGGGCCAGGGGAAACAATGAGCAGTTCTTC
TRBV7-9	14	.	once	TRBJ2-7	CASSSLSGSYEQYF	TGTGCCAGCAGCTCTCTATCCGGCTCCTACGAGCAGTACTTC
TRBV6-4	15	.	.	TRBJ1-2	CASSASRGGSDGYTF	TGTGCCAGCAGTGCCTCACGTGGGGGGTCGGATGGCTACACCTTC
TRBV10-3	15	TRBD2	.	TRBJ2-3	CAISESGGNTDTQYF	TGTGCCATCAGTGAAAGCGGGGGCAACACAGATACGCAGTATTTT
TRBV5-4	15	TRBD2	.	TRBJ2-2	CASSRGGLNTGELFF	TGTGCCAGCAGCCGCGGGGGGCTGAACACCGGGGAGCTGTTTTTT
TRBV6-1	14	.	.	TRBJ2-1	CASSEENSKVEQFF	TGTGCCAGCAGTGAAGAAAACAGTAAAGTTGAGCAGTTCTTC
TRBV5-4	15	TRBD2	.	TRBJ2-3	CASSLVGRATDTQYF	TGTGCCAGCAGCTTGGTCGGGAGGGCCACAGATACGCAGTATTTT
TRBV29-1	12	.	.	TRBJ1-2	CSASRDSYGYTF	TGCAGCGCTTCCCGGGATTCCTATGGCTACACCTTC
TRBV4-1	15	.	.	TRBJ2-7	CASSQDGPGDYEQYF	TGCGCCAGCAGCCAAGACGGGCCCGGGGACTACGAGCAGTACTTC
TRBV5-1	14	.	.	TRBJ2-7	CASCPGQLCYEQYF	TGCGCCAGTTGTCCGGGACAACTGTGCTACGAGCAGTACTTC
TRBV7-6	16	.	.	TRBJ2-3	CASSLMGGPSTDTQYF	TGTGCCAGCAGCTTAATGGGCGGGCCCAGCACAGATACGCAGTATTTT
TRBV5-6	16	.	.	TRBJ1-1	CANSLGTFQGNTEAFF	TGTGCCAACAGCTTAGGGACTTTTCAAGGGAACACTGAAGCTTTCTTT
TRBV7-6	16	.	.	TRBJ2-5	CASSLAGAGYQETQYF	TGTGCCAGCAGCTTAGCTGGGGCAGGATATCAGGAGACCCAGTACTTC
TRBV4-1	14	TRBD2	.	TRBJ2-7	CASSREDREDEQYF	TGCGCCAGCAGCCGAGAGGATCGGGAGGACGAGCAGTACTTC
TRBV10-1	16	TRBD2	.	TRBJ2-7	CASSEEGRTRPYEQYF	TGCGCCAGCAGTGAGGAAGGCAGGACTAGGCCCTACGAGCAGTACTTC
TRBV14	15	TRBD2	.	TRBJ2-5	CASSPRTSLGSTQYF	TGTGCCAGCAGCCCTAGGACTAGTCTCGGGTCGACCCAGTACTTC
TRBV10-3	17	TRBD1	.	TRBJ1-1	CAISESPTGRKNTEAFF	TGTGCCATCAGTGAGTCTCCGACAGGGCGGAAGAACACTGAAGCTTTCTTT
TRBV10-3	16	TRBD2	.	TRBJ2-3	CAISYGGAISTDTQYF	TGTGCCATCAGCTACGGGGGGGCCATTAGCACAGATACGCAGTATTTT
TRBV6-1	15	.	few	TRBJ1-1	CASSESVVMNTEAFF	TGTGCCAGCAGTGAGTCAGTGGTAATGAACACTGAAGCTTTCTTT
TRBV5-6	17	TRBD1	.	TRBJ2-7	CASSLLTGTGLSYEQYF	TGTGCCAGCAGCTTGCTGACCGGGACAGGGCTCTCCTACGAGCAGTACTTC
TRBV12-5	17	.	.	TRBJ2-2	CASGLAAGTSLPGELFF	TGTGCTAGTGGTTTGGCAGCCGGGACAAGCTTACCCGGGGAGCTGTTTTTT
TRBV10-3	18	TRBD2	.	TRBJ2-1	CAISESSSGSISYNEQFF	TGTGCCATCAGTGAGTCGTCTAGCGGGAGTATATCCTACAATGAGCAGTTCTTC
TRBV30	13	TRBD1	once	TRBJ2-5	CAWSVQGGETQYF	TGTGCCTGGAGTGTACAGGGGGGAGAGACCCAGTACTTC
TRBV19	17	TRBD2	.	TRBJ2-4	CASKPRLAGADKNIQYF	TGTGCCAGTAAACCCCGGCTAGCGGGAGCCGACAAAAACATTCAGTACTTC
TRBV11-2	13	.	.	TRBJ1-2	CASALRTENVYTF	TGTGCCAGCGCCTTGCGGACTGAGAACGTCTACACCTTC
TRBV18	16	TRBD1	.	TRBJ1-1	CASSSGQGGRRTEAFF	TGTGCCAGCTCATCGGGACAGGGGGGGAGAAGAACTGAAGCTTTCTTT
TRBV4-2	13	.	.	TRBJ2-5	CASSQDREETQYF	TGTGCCAGCAGCCAAGACCGGGAGGAGACCCAGTACTTC
TRBV6-5	15	.	.	TRBJ1-5	CASRSIGQGHQPQHF	TGTGCCAGCAGATCAATAGGGCAGGGGCATCAGCCCCAGCATTTT
TRBV19	17	.	.	TRBJ1-1	CASTPRRNRGMNTEAFF	TGTGCCAGTACCCCAAGAAGGAACCGGGGAATGAACACTGAAGCTTTCTTT
TRBV7-9	13	.	.	TRBJ2-7	CASSFPVSYEQYF	TGTGCCAGCAGCTTTCCTGTCTCCTACGAGCAGTACTTC
TRBV18	14	.	.	TRBJ1-2	CASSPPTGDYGYTF	TGTGCCAGCTCACCACCGACAGGCGACTATGGCTACACCTTC
TRBV11-2	15	TRBD1	.	TRBJ1-6	CASSLEGQSNSPLHF	TGTGCCAGCAGCTTAGAGGGACAGTCTAATTCACCCCTCCACTTT
TRBV5-8	14	TRBD1	.	TRBJ1-6	CASSSGQHNSPLHF	TGTGCCAGCAGCTCGGGACAGCATAATTCACCCCTCCACTTT
TRBV5-1	15	TRBD1	.	TRBJ1-1	CASSDRTGISTEAFF	TGCGCCAGCAGCGACCGGACAGGAATAAGTACTGAAGCTTTCTTT
TRBV30	16	.	.	TRBJ1-1	CAWSPPFRGGYTEAFF	TGTGCCTGGAGTCCCCCGTTTCGGGGAGGGTACACTGAAGCTTTCTTT
TRBV9	14	.	.	TRBJ2-7	CASSVGDSSYEQYF	TGTGCCAGCAGCGTAGGAGACTCTTCCTACGAGCAGTACTTC
TRBV14	17	.	.	TRBJ1-2	CASSPGVGASYNYGYPF	TGTGCCAGCAGCCCAGGGGTGGGAGCCTCCTATAACTATGGCTACCCCTTC
TRBV2	14	.	few	TRBJ2-3	CASRVLASTDTQYF	TGTGCCAGCAGAGTACTAGCAAGCACAGATACGCAGTATTTT
TRBV29-1	12	.	.	TRBJ2-3	CSARGAGGTQYF	TGCAGCGCCAGGGGGGCGGGAGGAACGCAGTATTTT